What follows are 2 T cell receptor beta chains derived from one specimen sequenced in a study of response to subunit inactivated influenza vaccine. Each CDR3 protein is one row after TCRdb ran MiXCR on the RT-PCR reads. The table records around 520,000 distinct CDR3 sequences, over 9.5% of them present only once. The specimen was PBMCs from blood, collected on the day of vaccination. The receptor source for this set is a man aged 45-60 years who received an inactivated influenza vaccine.

CDR3 sequence reads: CSAMRGGSTGELFF. The CDR3 nucleotides are TGCAGTGCGATGCGGGGGGGCAGCACCGGGGAGCTGTTTTTT. This chain connects TRBV20-1 to TRBJ2-2; 9 bases align to TRBD2. V trimming: 6 bases; J trimming: 4 bases; junction bases outside the gene matches: 6. The CDR3 totals 14 residues. Germline values: CDR1 DFQATT, CDR2 SNEGSKA (reference sequence).

This clonotype was counted only a few times. This rearrangement joins TRBV12-3 or TRBV12-4 to TRBJ2-1; D is perhaps TRBD2 (6 bases). This CDR3 region has 14 residues. Trimming cost V 0 bases and J 8 bases, with 11 bases left between them. The CDR3 spells CASSLAQLAHEQFF. CDR3 nucleotide sequence: TGTGCCAGCAGTTTAGCGCAACTAGCCCATGAGCAGTTCTTC.